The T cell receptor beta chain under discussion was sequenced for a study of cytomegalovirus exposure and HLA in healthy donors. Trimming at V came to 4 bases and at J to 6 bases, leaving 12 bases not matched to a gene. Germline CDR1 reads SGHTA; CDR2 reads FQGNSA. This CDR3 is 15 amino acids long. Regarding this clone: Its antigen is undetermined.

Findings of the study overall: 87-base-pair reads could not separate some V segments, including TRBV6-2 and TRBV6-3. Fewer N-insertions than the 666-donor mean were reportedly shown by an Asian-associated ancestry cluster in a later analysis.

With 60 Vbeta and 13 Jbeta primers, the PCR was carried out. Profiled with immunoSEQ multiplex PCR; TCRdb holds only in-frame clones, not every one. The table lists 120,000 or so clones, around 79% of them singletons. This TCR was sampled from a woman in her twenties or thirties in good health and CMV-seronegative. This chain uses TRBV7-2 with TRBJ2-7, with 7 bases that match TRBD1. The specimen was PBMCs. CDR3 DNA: TGTGCCAGCAGCTCCATTGGGGACAGTTCGGGCGAGCAGTACTTC. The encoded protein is CASSSIGDSSGEQYF.